Listed below are T cell receptor beta chains from one sample, sequenced in a study of shared clonotypes between healthy human individuals. Data came from immunoSEQ multiplex PCR; TCRdb stores just in-frame clones and leaves some out. Among about 2.4 million clones listed, 93% were seen once. Sequenced material: naive CD4+ T cells from PBMCs. The origin of the receptors is a young man in good health. Some clones in this sample may be carry-over from other donors' samples. Both conserved end residues are part of each CDR3. A D gene is named only where the DNA matches it firmly. Clone size, where shown, is once, few, many, or a class for clones that have expanded.

clone_size	d_call	v_call	j_call	cdr3_aa	cdr3_nt
.	.	TRBV28	TRBJ2-5	CASSPRRGGDETQYF	TGTGCCAGCAGTCCCCGCCGGGGCGGCGATGAGACCCAGTACTTC
.	TRBD1	TRBV28	TRBJ2-4	CASSLEGTGVLDF	TGTGCCAGCAGTTTAGAGGGGACAGGGGTATTAGACTTC
.	TRBD2	TRBV5-1	TRBJ2-5	CASSWGLAEIGAETQYF	TGCGCCAGCAGCTGGGGACTAGCCGAGATCGGGGCGGAGACCCAGTACTTC
once	.	TRBV4-2	TRBJ2-7	CASSQDIRGGVSREQYF	TGTGCCAGCAGCCAAGATATCCGTGGCGGAGTTAGTCGAGAGCAGTACTTC
.	.	TRBV7-3	TRBJ2-3	CASSYGASTDTQYF	TGTGCCAGCAGCTACGGGGCTAGCACAGATACGCAGTATTTT
.	TRBD2	TRBV5-1	TRBJ2-1	CASSLVRREGLLADNEQFF	TGCGCCAGCAGCTTGGTTAGGCGGGAGGGCCTCTTAGCCGACAATGAGCAGTTCTTC
.	TRBD1	TRBV9	TRBJ1-3	CASSLGGWSGNTIYF	TGTGCCAGCAGTCTAGGGGGCTGGTCTGGAAACACCATATATTTT
.	TRBD1	TRBV2	TRBJ1-2	CASSQGTGARGYTF	TGTGCCAGCAGCCAAGGGACAGGGGCGCGGGGCTACACCTTC
.	.	TRBV5-1	TRBJ2-1	CASSLGQGNEQFF	TGCGCCAGCAGCTTGGGACAAGGCAATGAGCAGTTCTTC
.	.	TRBV9	TRBJ1-2	CASSSLGGTNYGYTF	TGTGCCAGCAGCTCCCTGGGGGGCACTAACTATGGCTACACCTTC